This TCR beta chain originates from a study of PD-1 blockade in mismatch repair-deficient tumors. Overall study findings and caveats: After pembrolizumab, tumor-resident clones rose rapidly, then generally contracted before radiologic responses.

A note on this clone: Antigen unknown.

PCR or immunohistochemistry showed mismatch repair deficiency in every enrolled patient. TCR sequencing covered a few patients who responded to pembrolizumab. The V and J ends lost 4 bases and 0 bases, in that order; junction bases with no gene match: 4. CDR1 and CDR2 (germline): SGHNT, YYREEE (reference sequence). This CDR3 region has 16 residues. Here immunoSEQ multiplex PCR was the method, and the copy in TCRdb shows in-frame clones only, minus some. The sample shows 95,000 to 150,000 clones, 86% of them seen only once. The sequences come from peripheral blood, collected 44 weeks after starting pembrolizumab. The TCR originated in an adult with mismatch repair-deficient cancer. This chain links TRBV5-4 with TRBJ2-1; 10 nucleotides match TRBD2. The CDR3 DNA reads as TGTGCCAGCAGCACCCGACTAGCGGGCTCCTACAATGAGCAGTTCTTC. Protein sequence: CASSTRLAGSYNEQFF.